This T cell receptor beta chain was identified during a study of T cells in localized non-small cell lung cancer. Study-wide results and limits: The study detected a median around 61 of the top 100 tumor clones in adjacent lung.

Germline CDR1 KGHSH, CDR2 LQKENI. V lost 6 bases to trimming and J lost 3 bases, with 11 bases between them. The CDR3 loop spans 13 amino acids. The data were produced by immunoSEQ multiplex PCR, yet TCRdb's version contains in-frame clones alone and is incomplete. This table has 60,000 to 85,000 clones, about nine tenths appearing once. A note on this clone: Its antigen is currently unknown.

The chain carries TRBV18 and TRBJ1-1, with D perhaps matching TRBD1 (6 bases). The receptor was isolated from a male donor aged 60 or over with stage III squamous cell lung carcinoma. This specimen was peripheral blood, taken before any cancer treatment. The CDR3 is CASSPGEYTEAFF. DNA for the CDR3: TGTGCCAGCTCCCCAGGGGAGTACACTGAAGCTTTCTTT.